Below are 9 T cell receptor beta chains sequenced from a single sample in a study of tissue T cells after allogeneic stem cell transplantation. Here immunoSEQ multiplex PCR was the method, and the copy in TCRdb shows in-frame clones only, minus some. The table shows 7,000 to 8,000 clones, with 60% to 70% occurring only once. Sequenced material: blood. All receptors derive from a female BALB/c mouse in good health. Strain haplotype at MHC: H2-d.

This clone was observed a handful of times. These gene names are mouse names. The read falls 1 residue short of the CDR3 end, and the missing part is taken from the germline J gene. The chain employs TRBV2 and TRBJ1-5, with D hard to call. The CDR3 runs to 15 residues. Per the germline V gene, CDR1 is LGHNA and CDR2 is YSYQKL. V was clipped by 0 bases and J by 3 bases, with 9 bases between them. CDR3 region: CASSQDLLGNQAPLF. The covered CDR3 bases are TGTGCCAGCAGCCAAGATCTGTTGGGCAACCAGGCTCCGCTT. Drawing the rest from reference TRBV2 and TRBJ1-5, the complete variable domain is DPKIIQKPKYLVAVTGSEKILICEQYLGHNAMYWYRQSAKKPLEFMFSYSYQKLMDNQTASSRFQPQSSKKNHLDLQITALKPDDSATYFCASSQDLLGNQAPLFGEGTRLSVL.

With respect to this clone: The listed genes are named as in mouse. The read comes to an end 1 residue before the CDR3 does, leaving the germline J gene to fill in the end. V usage is TRBV2 and J usage is TRBJ2-5; 9 bases match TRBD2. Germline CDR1 is LGHNA and CDR2 is YSYQKL. This CDR3 is 16 amino acids long. The trim removed 0 bases at V and 2 bases at J, leaving 3 bases unmatched. Partial CDR3 DNA: TGTGCCAGCAGCCAAGATGGCTGGGGGGGCCAAGACACCCAGTAC. It yields the protein CASSQDGWGGQDTQY. The full CDR3 is CASSQDGWGGQDTQYF. The entire variable domain, with the rest obtained from reference TRBV2 and TRBJ2-5, is as follows: DPKIIQKPKYLVAVTGSEKILICEQYLGHNAMYWYRQSAKKPLEFMFSYSYQKLMDNQTASSRFQPQSSKKNHLDLQITALKPDDSATYFCASSQDGWGGQDTQYFGPGTRLLVL.

Note on this clone: Any gene name here is a mouse gene name. CDR3 DNA (partial): TGTGGCGTCCAGAATTCTGGAAATACGCTCTAT. It encodes CGVQNSGNTLY. The entire CDR3 reads CGVQNSGNTLYF. V gene TRBV20 combines with J gene TRBJ1-3; D not resolved. The read ends 1 residue before the CDR3 terminus; that terminus is restored from the germline J gene. CDR3 length: 12 residues. CDR1 and CDR2 (germline): GFQATS, STVNSAI.

The sample holds a few counts of this clone. These gene names are mouse names. The read terminates 1 residue ahead of where the CDR3 ends, so the germline J gene completes it. The gene calls are TRBV1 and TRBJ2-7; 13 bases agree with TRBD2. Germline V gene lookup returns CDR1 NSQYPW and CDR2 LRSPGD (reference sequence). The CDR3 totals 13 residues. J gave up 6 bases and V 8 bases, and 4 bases lay outside the gene matches. The CDR3 bases that were read are TGCACCTGCCGGACTGGGGGGGCGCTTGAACAGTAC. This sequence encodes CTCRTGGALEQY. The CDR3, in full, reads CTCRTGGALEQYF.

On this clone: Gene names and germline match the mouse. The sequence runs out 1 residue before the end of the CDR3; the remainder is reconstructed from the germline J gene. This chain joins TRBV19 and TRBJ2-5; 10 bases match TRBD1. The J segment lost 5 bases and the V segment lost 7 bases, leaving 4 bases of the junction unmatched. The CDR3 consists of 13 residues. Germline V CDR1 and CDR2: FNHDT, SITEND (reference sequence). CDR3 bases read: TGTGCCAGCTCGGGACAGGGGAGAGACACCCAGTAC. Amino acids: CASSGQGRDTQY. From start to end, the CDR3 is CASSGQGRDTQYF.

As regards this clone: Gene labels here are mouse ones. The read falls 1 residue short of the CDR3 end, and the missing part is taken from the germline J gene. V usage is TRBV30 and J usage is TRBJ2-5, with D perhaps matching TRBD1 or TRBD2 (6 bases each). This CDR3 region has 15 residues. CDR1 is SQVVS, CDR2 ANEGSEA, per germline. V gave up 1 base and J gave up 2 bases, with 13 bases separating them. Partial CDR3 DNA: TGTAGTTCTAGAGCCCGGGGGCTGGGCCAAGACACCCAGTAC. Translated, it gives CSSRARGLGQDTQY. The full CDR3 is CSSRARGLGQDTQYF.

A word on this clone: The listed genes are named as in mouse. Coverage ceases 1 residue before the CDR3 finishes, and the germline J gene fills in the end. The rearrangement joins TRBV31 to TRBJ1-4; D might be TRBD1 (5 bases). The CDR3 is 14 amino acids. CDR1 is GKSSPN and CDR2 is SITVG in the germline V gene. The V and J ends lost 0 bases and 3 bases respectively, with 8 bases between them. CDR3 bases read: TGTGCCTGGAGTCTAGCAGGGACCAACGAAAGATTATTT. It specifies CAWSLAGTNERLF. The full CDR3 sequence reads CAWSLAGTNERLFF.

A note on this clone: Mouse gene names and germline throughout. The CDR3 goes on 1 residue after the read ends, and that part is filled in from the germline J gene. This sequence joins TRBV29 and TRBJ1-2; 7 bases agree with TRBD1. CDR1 MSHET and CDR2 SYDVDS come from the germline V gene. This CDR3 is 14 amino acids long. The trim removed 5 bases at V and 2 bases at J, leaving 5 bases unmatched. Incomplete CDR3 DNA: TGTGCTAGCAGTCAGACAGGGTGGAACTCCGACTACACC. It is translated as CASSQTGWNSDYT. The complete CDR3 protein is CASSQTGWNSDYTF.

Concerning this clone itself: The listed genes are named as in mouse. The read terminates 1 residue before the CDR3 end, so the remaining end is supplied by the germline J gene. The rearrangement uses TRBV13-1 and TRBJ2-2; 12 bases agree with TRBD2. CDR1 is NSHNY and CDR2 is SYGAGN in the germline V gene. Trimming removed 2 bases from V and 4 bases from J; junction bases left unmatched: 6. The CDR3 covers 17 residues. This CDR3 reads CASSEQTGGAPTGQLYF. The CDR3 bases that were read are TGTGCCAGCAGTGAGCAGACTGGGGGGGCGCCCACCGGGCAGCTCTAC.